The TCR beta chain under discussion was sequenced for a study of spatial heterogeneity in lung cancer. Broader study findings: Counts that tracked tumor mutation counts were those of expanded intratumoral alpha and beta TCRs. Beta chains had 13% to 15% coverage of tumor T cells, and alpha chains had roughly 7%.

Time point indicated: sample taken at primary tumor resection. This clonotype came up many times. No antigen is known for it. On each TCR cDNA molecule, a unique molecular identifier was present. TCRdb re-derived calls from the 5' RACE reads in MiXCR, one entry per CDR3 protein. The sample includes 15,000 to 20,000 distinct CDR3 sequences, under 7% seen only once; the top ten take around 3.8%. The CDR3 runs to 15 residues. Germline values: CDR1 GTSNPN, CDR2 SVGIG (reference sequence). V lost 5 bases, J lost 0 bases, and 16 bases lay in between. J is TRBJ1-1 and V is TRBV30, with a tentative D call TRBD1 (6 bases). The receptor was derived from a female donor with early-stage non-small cell lung cancer. Source: lung tumor tissue, taken at surgery. The CDR3 region is CAWRTAVRMNTEAFF. CDR3 coding DNA: TGTGCCTGGCGGACAGCCGTACGAATGAACACTGAAGCTTTCTTT.